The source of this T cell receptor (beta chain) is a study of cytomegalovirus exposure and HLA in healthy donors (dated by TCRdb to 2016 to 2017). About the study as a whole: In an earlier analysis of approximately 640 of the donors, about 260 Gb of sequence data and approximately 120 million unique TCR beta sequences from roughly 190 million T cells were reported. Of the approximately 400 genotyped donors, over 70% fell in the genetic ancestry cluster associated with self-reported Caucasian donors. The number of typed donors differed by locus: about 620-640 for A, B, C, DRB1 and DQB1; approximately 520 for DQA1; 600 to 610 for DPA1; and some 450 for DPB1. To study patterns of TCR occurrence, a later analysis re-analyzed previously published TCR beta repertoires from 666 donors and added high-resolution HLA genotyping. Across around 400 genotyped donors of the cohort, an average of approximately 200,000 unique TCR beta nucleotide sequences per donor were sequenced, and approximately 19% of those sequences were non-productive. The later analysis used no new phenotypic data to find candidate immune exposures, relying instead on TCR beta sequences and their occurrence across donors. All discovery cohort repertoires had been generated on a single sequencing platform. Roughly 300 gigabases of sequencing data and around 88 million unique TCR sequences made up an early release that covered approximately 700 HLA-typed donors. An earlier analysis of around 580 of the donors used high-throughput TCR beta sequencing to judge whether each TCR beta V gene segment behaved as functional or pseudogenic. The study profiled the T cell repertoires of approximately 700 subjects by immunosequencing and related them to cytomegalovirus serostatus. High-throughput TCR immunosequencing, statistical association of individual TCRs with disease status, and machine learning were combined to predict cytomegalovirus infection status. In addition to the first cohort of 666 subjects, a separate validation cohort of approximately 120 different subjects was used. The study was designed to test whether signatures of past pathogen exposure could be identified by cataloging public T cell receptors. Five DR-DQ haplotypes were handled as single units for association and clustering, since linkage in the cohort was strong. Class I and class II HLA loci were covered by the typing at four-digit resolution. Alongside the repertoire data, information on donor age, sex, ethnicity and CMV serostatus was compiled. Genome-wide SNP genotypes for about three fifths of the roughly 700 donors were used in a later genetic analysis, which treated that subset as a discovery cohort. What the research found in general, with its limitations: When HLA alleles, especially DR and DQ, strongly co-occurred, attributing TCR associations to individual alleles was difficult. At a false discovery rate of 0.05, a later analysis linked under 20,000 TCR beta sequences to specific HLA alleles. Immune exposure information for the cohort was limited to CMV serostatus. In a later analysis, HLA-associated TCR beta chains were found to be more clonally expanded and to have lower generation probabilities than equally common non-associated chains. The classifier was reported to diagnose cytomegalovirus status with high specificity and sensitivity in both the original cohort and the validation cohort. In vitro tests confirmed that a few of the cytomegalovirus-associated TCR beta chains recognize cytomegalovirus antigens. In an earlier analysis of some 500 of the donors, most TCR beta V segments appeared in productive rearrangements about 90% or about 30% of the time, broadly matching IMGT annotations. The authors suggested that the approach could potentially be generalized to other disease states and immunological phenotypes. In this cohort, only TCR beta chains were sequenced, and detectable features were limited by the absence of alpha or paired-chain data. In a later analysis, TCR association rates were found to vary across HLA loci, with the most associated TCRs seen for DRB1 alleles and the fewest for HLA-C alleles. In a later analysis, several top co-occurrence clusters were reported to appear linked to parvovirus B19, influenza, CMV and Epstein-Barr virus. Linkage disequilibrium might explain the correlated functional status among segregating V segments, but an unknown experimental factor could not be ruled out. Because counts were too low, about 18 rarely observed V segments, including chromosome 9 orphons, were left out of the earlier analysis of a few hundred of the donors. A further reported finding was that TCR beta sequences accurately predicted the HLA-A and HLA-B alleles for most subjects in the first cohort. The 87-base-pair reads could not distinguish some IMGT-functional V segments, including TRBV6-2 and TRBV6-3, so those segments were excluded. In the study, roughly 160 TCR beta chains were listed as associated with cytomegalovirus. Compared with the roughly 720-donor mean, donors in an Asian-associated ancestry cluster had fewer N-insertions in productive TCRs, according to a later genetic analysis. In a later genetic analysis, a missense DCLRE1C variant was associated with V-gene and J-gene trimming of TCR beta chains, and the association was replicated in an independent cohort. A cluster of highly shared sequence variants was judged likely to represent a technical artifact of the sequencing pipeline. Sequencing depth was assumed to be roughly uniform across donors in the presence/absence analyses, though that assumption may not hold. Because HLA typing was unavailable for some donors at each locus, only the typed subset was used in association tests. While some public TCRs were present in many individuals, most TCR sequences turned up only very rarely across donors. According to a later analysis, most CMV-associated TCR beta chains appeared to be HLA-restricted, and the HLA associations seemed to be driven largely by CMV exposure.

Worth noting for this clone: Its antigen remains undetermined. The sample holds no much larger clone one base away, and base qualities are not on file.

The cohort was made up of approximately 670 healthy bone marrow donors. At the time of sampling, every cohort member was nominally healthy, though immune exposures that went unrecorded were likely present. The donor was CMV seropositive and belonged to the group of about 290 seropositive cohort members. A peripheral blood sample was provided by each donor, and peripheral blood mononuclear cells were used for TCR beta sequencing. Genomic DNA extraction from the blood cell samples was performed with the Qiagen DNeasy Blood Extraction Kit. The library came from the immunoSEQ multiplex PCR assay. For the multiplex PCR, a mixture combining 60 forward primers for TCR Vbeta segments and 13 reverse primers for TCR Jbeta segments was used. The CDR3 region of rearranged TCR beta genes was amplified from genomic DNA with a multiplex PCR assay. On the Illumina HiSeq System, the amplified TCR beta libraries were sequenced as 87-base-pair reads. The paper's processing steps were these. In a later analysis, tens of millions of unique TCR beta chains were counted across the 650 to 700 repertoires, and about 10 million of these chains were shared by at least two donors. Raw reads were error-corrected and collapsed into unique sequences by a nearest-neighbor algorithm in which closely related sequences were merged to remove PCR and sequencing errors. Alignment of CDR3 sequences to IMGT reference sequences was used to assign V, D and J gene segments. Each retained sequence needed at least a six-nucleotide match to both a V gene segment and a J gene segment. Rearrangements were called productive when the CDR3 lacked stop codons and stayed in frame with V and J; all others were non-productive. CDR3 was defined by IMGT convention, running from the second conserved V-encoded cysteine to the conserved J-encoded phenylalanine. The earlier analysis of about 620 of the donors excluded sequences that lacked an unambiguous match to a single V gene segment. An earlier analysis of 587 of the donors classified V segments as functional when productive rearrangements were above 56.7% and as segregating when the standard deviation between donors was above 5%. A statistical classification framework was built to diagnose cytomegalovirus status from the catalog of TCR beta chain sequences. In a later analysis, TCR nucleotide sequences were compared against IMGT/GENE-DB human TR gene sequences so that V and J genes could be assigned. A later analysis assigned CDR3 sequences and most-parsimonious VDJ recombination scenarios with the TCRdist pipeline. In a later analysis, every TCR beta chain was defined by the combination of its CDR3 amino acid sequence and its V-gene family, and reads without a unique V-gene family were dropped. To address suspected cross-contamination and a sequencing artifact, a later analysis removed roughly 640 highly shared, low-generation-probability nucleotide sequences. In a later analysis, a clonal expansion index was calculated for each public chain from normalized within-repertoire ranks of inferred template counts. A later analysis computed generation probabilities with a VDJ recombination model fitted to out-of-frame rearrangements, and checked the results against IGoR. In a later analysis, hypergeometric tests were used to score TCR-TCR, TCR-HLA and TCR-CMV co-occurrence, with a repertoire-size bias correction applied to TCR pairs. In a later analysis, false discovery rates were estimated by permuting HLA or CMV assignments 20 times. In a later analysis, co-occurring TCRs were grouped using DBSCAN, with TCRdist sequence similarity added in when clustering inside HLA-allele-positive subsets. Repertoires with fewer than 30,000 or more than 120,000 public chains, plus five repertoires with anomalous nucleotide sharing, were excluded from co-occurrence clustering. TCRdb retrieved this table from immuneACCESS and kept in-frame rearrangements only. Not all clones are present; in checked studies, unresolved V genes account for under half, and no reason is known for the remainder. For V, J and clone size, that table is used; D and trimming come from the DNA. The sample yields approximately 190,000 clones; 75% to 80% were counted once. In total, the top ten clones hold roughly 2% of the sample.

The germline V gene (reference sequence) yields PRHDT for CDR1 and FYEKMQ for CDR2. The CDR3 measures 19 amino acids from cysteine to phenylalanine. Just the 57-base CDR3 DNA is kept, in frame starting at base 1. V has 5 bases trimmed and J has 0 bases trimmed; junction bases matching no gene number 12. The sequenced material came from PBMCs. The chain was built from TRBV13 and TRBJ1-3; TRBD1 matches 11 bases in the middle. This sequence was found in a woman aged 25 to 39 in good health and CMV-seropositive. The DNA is TGTGCCAGCAGCCTCCTGGGACAGGGGGATGGGATCTCTGGAAACACCATATATTTT. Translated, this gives CASSLLGQGDGISGNTIYF.